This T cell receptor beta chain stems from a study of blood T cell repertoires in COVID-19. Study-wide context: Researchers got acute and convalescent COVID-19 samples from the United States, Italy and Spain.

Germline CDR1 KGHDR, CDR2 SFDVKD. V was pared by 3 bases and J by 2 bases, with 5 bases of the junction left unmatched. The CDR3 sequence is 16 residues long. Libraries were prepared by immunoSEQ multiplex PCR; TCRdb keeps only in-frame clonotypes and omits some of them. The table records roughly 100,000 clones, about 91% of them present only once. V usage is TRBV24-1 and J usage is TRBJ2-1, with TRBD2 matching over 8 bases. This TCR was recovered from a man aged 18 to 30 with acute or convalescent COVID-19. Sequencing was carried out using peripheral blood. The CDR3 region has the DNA TGTGCCACCAGTGATCTAGCGGGCCCTACCTACAATGAGCAGTTCTTC. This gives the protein CATSDLAGPTYNEQFF.